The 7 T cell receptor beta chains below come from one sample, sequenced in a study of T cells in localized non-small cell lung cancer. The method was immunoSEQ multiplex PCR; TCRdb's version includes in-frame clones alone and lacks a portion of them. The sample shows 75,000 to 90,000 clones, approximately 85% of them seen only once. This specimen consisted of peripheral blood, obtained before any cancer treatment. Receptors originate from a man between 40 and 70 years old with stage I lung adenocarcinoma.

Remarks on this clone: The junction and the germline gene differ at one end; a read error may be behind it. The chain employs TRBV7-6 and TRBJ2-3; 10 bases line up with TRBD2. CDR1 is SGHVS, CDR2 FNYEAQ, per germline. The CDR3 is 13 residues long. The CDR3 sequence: CASSLAGADTQYF. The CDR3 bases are TGTGCCAGCAGCCTAGCGGGAGCAGATACGCAGTATTTT.

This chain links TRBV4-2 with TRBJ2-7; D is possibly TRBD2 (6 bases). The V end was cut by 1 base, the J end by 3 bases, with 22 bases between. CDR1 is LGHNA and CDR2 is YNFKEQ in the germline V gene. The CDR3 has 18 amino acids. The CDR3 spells CASSQGRGSGSGGYEQYF. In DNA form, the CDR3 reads TGTGCCAGCAGCCAAGGTCGGGGGTCAGGGTCCGGGGGCTACGAGCAGTACTTC.

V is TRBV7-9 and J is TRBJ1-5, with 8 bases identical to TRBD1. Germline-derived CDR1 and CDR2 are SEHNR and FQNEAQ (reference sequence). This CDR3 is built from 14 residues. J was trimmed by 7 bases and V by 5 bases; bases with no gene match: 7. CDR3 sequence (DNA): TGTGCCAGCAGCGGACAGGGAACCAGGCAGCCCCAGCATTTT. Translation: CASSGQGTRQPQHF.

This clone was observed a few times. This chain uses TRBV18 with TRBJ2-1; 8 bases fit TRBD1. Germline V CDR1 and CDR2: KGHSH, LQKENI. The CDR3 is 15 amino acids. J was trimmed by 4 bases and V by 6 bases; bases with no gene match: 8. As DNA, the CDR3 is TGTGCCAGCTCCCCCCGGGGGACAGGATACAATGAGCAGTTCTTC. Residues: CASSPRGTGYNEQFF.

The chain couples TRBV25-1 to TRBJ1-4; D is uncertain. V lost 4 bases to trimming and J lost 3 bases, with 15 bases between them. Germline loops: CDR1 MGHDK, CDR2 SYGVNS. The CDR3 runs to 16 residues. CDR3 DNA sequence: TGTGCCAGCAGTGCACTGGGTCGAGCGGCTAATGAAAAACTGTTTTTT. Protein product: CASSALGRAANEKLFF.

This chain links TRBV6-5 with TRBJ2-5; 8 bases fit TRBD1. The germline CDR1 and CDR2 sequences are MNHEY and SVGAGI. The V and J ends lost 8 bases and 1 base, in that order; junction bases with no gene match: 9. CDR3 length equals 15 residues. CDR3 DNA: TGTGCCAGCTCTTCCGACAGGGGCCCCCAAGAGACCCAGTACTTC. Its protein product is CASSSDRGPQETQYF.

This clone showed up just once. CDR3 sequence: CAISEIARAGGNGYTF. CDR3 sequence (DNA): TGTGCCATCAGTGAAATTGCCCGGGCAGGGGGCAATGGCTACACCTTC. J is TRBJ1-2 and V is TRBV10-3, with TRBD1 identical over 8 bases. This CDR3 spans 16 amino acids. After removal of 3 bases from V and 6 bases from J, the junction contained 12 bases not matched to a gene. The germline gives CDR1 ENHRY, CDR2 SYGVKD.